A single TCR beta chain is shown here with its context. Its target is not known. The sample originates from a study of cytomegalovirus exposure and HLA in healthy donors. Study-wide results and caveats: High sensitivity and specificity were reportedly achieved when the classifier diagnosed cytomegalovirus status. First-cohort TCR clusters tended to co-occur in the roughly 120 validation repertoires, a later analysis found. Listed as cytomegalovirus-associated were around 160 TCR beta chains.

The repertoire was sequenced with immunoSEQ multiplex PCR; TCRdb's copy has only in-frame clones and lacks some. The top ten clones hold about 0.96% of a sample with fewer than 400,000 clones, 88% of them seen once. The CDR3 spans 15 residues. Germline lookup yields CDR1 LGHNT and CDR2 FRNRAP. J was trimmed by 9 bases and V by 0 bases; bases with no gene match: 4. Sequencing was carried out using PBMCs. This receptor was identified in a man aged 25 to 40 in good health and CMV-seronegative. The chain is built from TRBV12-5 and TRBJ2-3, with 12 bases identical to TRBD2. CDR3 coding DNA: TGTGCTAGTGGTTTGGTCGGACTAGCGGGGACGACGCAGTATTTT. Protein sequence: CASGLVGLAGTTQYF.